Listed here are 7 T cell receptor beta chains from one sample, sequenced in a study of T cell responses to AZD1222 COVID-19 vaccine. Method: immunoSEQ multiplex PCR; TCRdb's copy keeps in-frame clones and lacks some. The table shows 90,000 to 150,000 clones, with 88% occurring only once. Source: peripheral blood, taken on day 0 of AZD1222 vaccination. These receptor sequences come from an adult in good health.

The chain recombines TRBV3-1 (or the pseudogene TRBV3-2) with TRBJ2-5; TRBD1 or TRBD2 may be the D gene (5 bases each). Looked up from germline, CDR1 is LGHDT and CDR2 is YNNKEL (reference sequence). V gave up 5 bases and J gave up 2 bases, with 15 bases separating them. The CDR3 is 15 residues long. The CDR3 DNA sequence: TGTGCCAGCAGCTCCCCCTTGTGGGGGCAAGAGACCCAGTACTTC. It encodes CASSSPLWGQETQYF.

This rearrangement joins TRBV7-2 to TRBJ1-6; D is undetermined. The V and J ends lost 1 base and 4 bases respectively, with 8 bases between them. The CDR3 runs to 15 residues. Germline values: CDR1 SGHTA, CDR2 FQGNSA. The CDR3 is CASSLGSTYNSPLHF. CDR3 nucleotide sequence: TGTGCCAGCAGCTTAGGAAGTACTTATAATTCACCCCTCCACTTT.

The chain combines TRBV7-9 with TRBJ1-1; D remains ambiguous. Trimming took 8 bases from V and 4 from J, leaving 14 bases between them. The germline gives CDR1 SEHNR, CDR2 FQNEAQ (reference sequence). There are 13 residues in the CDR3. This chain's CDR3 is CASESSKSTEAFF. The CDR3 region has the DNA TGTGCCAGCGAATCTTCTAAATCCACTGAAGCTTTCTTT.

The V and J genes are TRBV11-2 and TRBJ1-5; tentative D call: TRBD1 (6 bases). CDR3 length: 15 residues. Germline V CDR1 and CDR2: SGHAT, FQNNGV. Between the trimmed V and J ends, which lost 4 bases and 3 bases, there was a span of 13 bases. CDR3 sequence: CASSSRQVNNQPQHF. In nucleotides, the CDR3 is TGTGCCAGCAGCTCAAGACAGGTCAACAATCAGCCCCAGCATTTT. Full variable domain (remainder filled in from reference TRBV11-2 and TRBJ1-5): EAGVAQSPRYKIIEKRQSVAFWCNPISGHATLYWYQQILGQGPKLLIQFQNNGVVDDSQLPKDRFSAERLKGVDSTLKIQPAKLEDSAVYLCASSSRQVNNQPQHFGDGTRLSIL.

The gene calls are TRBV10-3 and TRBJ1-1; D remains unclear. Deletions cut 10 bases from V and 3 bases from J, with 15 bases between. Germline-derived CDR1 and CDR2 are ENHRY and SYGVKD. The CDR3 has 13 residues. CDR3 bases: TGTGCCACATTATTAAACAAGGACACTGAAGCTTTCTTT. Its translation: CATLLNKDTEAFF.

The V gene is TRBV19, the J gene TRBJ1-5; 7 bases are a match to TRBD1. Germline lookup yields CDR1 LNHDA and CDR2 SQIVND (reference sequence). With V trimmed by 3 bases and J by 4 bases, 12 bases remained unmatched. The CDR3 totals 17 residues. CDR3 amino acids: CASSMNNWGQYNQPQHF. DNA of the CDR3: TGTGCCAGTAGTATGAATAATTGGGGACAGTATAATCAGCCCCAGCATTTT.

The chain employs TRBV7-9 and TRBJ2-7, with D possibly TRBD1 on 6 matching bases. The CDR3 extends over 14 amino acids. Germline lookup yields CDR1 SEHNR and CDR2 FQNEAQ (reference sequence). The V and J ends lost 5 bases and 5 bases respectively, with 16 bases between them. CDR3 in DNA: TGTGCCAGCAGCCCGGGGACATCCTTTGACGAGCAGTACTTC. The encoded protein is CASSPGTSFDEQYF.